The source of this TCR beta chain is a study of OX40 agonist ivuxolimab in advanced cancers. Study overall: The patients got ivuxolimab, which is an agonistic anti-OX40 (CD134) antibody.

Sequencing was performed with immunoSEQ multiplex PCR; in TCRdb, only in-frame clones are kept and a portion is missing. Of more than 65,000 clones in the sample, 85% are singletons; the top ten hold about 0.83%. Trimming cost V 4 bases and J 0 bases, with 11 bases left between them. The germline CDR1 and CDR2 sequences are SGHNT and YYREEE (reference sequence). This CDR3 is built from 15 residues. The chain joins TRBV5-4 to TRBJ2-1, with TRBD1 as a possible D gene (5 bases). This receptor was obtained from an adult with an advanced solid tumor such as melanoma, head and neck, liver or kidney cancer. The sample consisted of CD4+ or CD8+ T cells sorted from blood, taken in a trial of the OX40 agonist ivuxolimab. The chain's CDR3 is CASSTGPSSYNEQFF. The CDR3 coding sequence is TGTGCCAGCAGCACAGGTCCGAGCTCCTACAATGAGCAGTTCTTC.